The 10 T cell receptor beta chains presented below share a single source sample, sequenced in a study of beta chain features in type 1 diabetes (dated 2018 in TCRdb). Broader findings and caveats from the paper: Type 1 diabetes patients showed a moderate but significant shortening of TCRB CDR3 length in all four CD4+ subsets.

The library was obtained by the immunoSEQ multiplex PCR assay. All of the isolated RNA was reverse transcribed with the High Capacity cDNA Reverse Transcription Kit, so expressed TCRB transcripts were sequenced. Here the immuneACCESS table is served through TCRdb, limited to in-frame sequences with V and J called. Missing clones are a known gap in these copies; in checked studies unresolved V genes cover under half, and the rest lacks a known reason. This sample has about 300,000 clones in its table, and roughly 13% of those were observed once. The ten largest account for 0.015% of the sample. For these TCRs, the target antigens are not known. Sequences were obtained from naive CD4+ T cells from blood. In the paper's terms, the cell subset or site label means: true naive CD4+ T cells. All receptors come from a woman younger than 30 with type 1 diabetes.

This clone has only a few counts. The chain joins TRBV30 to TRBJ1-2; D gene ambiguous. Germline V lookup: CDR1 GTSNPN, CDR2 SVGIG (reference sequence). The CDR3 spans 13 residues. The V end lost 4 bases, the J end lost 7 bases, and 16 bases lay between the germline ends. CDR3 sequence: CAWTGNQKSGYTF. In DNA, the CDR3 is TGTGCCTGGACCGGGAACCAAAAGTCTGGCTACACCTTC.

This clone was recorded a few times. The V gene is TRBV7-9, the J gene TRBJ1-5; maybe TRBD1 (5 bases). There are 15 residues in the CDR3. V lost 5 bases and J lost 2, with 13 bases in between. Germline assignment: CDR1 SEHNR and CDR2 FQNEAQ (reference sequence). The CDR3 sequence is CASSIDSNGNQPQHF. CDR3 nucleotides: TGTGCCAGCAGCATCGACAGTAACGGCAATCAGCCCCAGCATTTT.

This clone was seen a few times. This chain links TRBV5-6 with TRBJ1-2; TRBD1 matches at 7 bases. From germline, CDR1 is SGHDT and CDR2 YYEEEE. With V trimmed by 4 bases and J by 2 bases, 2 bases remained unmatched. The CDR3 extends over 13 amino acids. The CDR3 nucleotides are TGTGCCAGCAGCCCGACAGGGAACTATGGCTACACCTTC. The encoded protein is CASSPTGNYGYTF.

This clone was found once. The V gene is TRBV18, the J gene TRBJ1-5, with 10 bases that match TRBD1. V lost 6 bases to trimming and J lost 5 bases; unmatched junction nucleotides: 7. The germline CDR1 and CDR2 sequences are KGHSH and LQKENI. The CDR3 has 15 amino acids. DNA for the CDR3: TGTGCCAGCTCGCCCCGACAGGGGGCCTATCAGCCCCAGCATTTT. Its translation is CASSPRQGAYQPQHF.

This chain links TRBV27 with TRBJ2-7; 10 bases agree with TRBD1. V shed 8 bases and J 1 base; nucleotides not matched to a gene: 11. The CDR3 has 16 amino acids. Germline assignment: CDR1 MNHEY and CDR2 SMNVEV (reference sequence). The CDR3 protein is CASGSRGTGASYEQYF. CDR3 nucleotides: TGTGCCAGCGGAAGTCGTGGGACAGGGGCGTCCTACGAGCAGTACTTC.

Only a few counts were recorded for this clone. The genes are TRBV30 and TRBJ2-7; the match to TRBD1 covers 8 bases. From germline, CDR1 is GTSNPN and CDR2 SVGIG (reference sequence). The CDR3 consists of 13 residues. V lost 3 bases to trimming and J lost 5 bases; unmatched junction nucleotides: 6. The CDR3 sequence: CAWSLDRDHEQYV. The DNA of the CDR3 is TGTGCCTGGAGCCTGGACAGGGACCACGAGCAGTACGTC.

This clone was seen only a few times. The chain combines TRBV19 with TRBJ2-1; TRBD1 might be the D (5 bases). The CDR3 is 11 residues long. Germline loops: CDR1 LNHDA, CDR2 SQIVND (reference sequence). With 3 bases removed from V and 15 bases from J, the gap between germline ends came to 12 bases. CDR3 amino acids: CASSMGLVSFF. The CDR3 region has the DNA TGTGCCAGTAGTATGGGGCTAGTTTCGTTCTTC.

The rearrangement links TRBV7-9 to TRBJ1-5; D possibly corresponds to TRBD1 (6 bases). The CDR3 extends over 15 amino acids. Trimming left V 6 bases short and J 7 bases short, with 19 bases between. Germline V gives CDR1 SEHNR, CDR2 FQNEAQ (reference sequence). The CDR3 here is CASRPSGGPDQPQHF. The CDR3 DNA follows: TGTGCCAGCAGACCAAGCGGGGGGCCGGACCAGCCCCAGCATTTT. The full variable domain, its missing parts supplied by reference TRBV7-9 and TRBJ1-5, is DTGVSQNPRHKITKRGQNVTFRCDPISEHNRLYWYRQTLGQGPEFLTYFQNEAQLEKSRLLSDRFSAERPKGSFSTLEIQRTEQGDSAMYLCASRPSGGPDQPQHFGDGTRLSIL.

The V and J genes are TRBV29-1 and TRBJ2-2; 14 positions match TRBD2. The CDR3 runs 18 residues. The germline CDR1 and CDR2 sequences are SQVTM and ANQGSEA. J gave up 4 bases and V 7 bases, and 14 bases lay outside the gene matches. The CDR3 DNA sequence: TGCAGCGCTTACCTCCGGACTAGCGGGAGGACGAGCACCGGGGAGCTGTTTTTT. This encodes CSAYLRTSGRTSTGELFF.

This clone was seen only a few times. The chain recombines TRBV10-3 with TRBJ2-1; 9 positions match TRBD2. Germline CDR1 reads ENHRY; CDR2 reads SYGVKD. This CDR3 is built from 15 residues. V trimming: 3 bases; J trimming: 4 bases; junction bases outside the gene matches: 4. CDR3 coding DNA: TGTGCCATCAGTGATAGGACTAGCGAGTACAATGAGCAGTTCTTC. It translates to CAISDRTSEYNEQFF.